These 23 T cell receptor beta chains were all obtained from the same sample, sequenced in a study of blood T cells in healthy people across ages. A J-beta primer mix and a sample-barcoded 5' primer were used in a second PCR of roughly 6 to 11 cycles. TCRdb reprocessed the 5' RACE reads with MiXCR, giving one entry per CDR3 protein. The sample records over 1,200,000 distinct CDR3 sequences, approximately 59% being singletons. Input material: blood. The receptors stem from a young man in good health.

This clonotype was observed a single time. This chain connects TRBV7-9 to TRBJ1-1; the D gene is possibly TRBD1 (5 bases). Looked up from germline, CDR1 is SEHNR and CDR2 is FQNEAQ (reference sequence). The CDR3 covers 12 residues. V was clipped by 2 bases and J by 11 bases, with 12 bases between them. The CDR3 loop is CASSLNGDAAFF. DNA of the CDR3: TGTGCCAGCAGCTTAAATGGGGACGCGGCTTTCTTT.

The rearrangement joins TRBV7-9 to TRBJ2-7, with 8 bases that match TRBD2. The CDR3 length is 16 residues. Trimming cost V 1 base and J 0 bases; bases outside gene matches: 5. In germline, CDR1 is SEHNR, CDR2 FQNEAQ (reference sequence). CDR3 in amino acids: CASSLVPGGSSYEQYF. CDR3 nucleotides: TGTGCCAGCAGCTTAGTACCGGGGGGGTCCTCCTACGAGCAGTACTTC.

This clonotype came up once. The junction departs from germline at one end; a sequencing error may be responsible. V gene TRBV20-1 combines with J gene TRBJ2-5, with 7 bases identical to TRBD2. The CDR3 loop spans 16 amino acids. Germline V gives CDR1 DFQATT, CDR2 SNEGSKA (reference sequence). In nucleotides, the CDR3 is TGCCGTGCTAGACCACTAGCGACCCTACCACAAGAGACCCAGTACTTC. It yields the protein CRARPLATLPQETQYF.

This clonotype was counted a few times. The J gene is TRBJ2-5, the V gene TRBV29-1; D perhaps matches TRBD1 (5 bases). This CDR3 is built from 14 residues. Trimming stripped 3 bases from V and 4 bases from J, with 15 bases between. From germline, CDR1 is SQVTM and CDR2 ANQGSEA. CDR3 in amino acids: CSVDFSGQGETQYF. CDR3 bases: TGCAGCGTTGACTTCTCGGGTCAGGGAGAGACCCAGTACTTC.

The chain combines TRBV7-9 with TRBJ2-1; the D is unclear. The CDR3 loop spans 13 amino acids. Germline CDR1 is SEHNR and CDR2 is FQNEAQ (reference sequence). Trimming took off 3 bases at V and 6 bases at J, with 9 bases between the two ends. The CDR3 region has the DNA TGTGCCAGCAGCTTCGTAGTGTCCAATGAGCAGTTCTTC. Amino acids: CASSFVVSNEQFF.

The table lists this clonotype with a few counts. The chain recombines TRBV2 with TRBJ2-7, with 11 bases matching TRBD1. Germline trimming cut 2 bases from V and 4 bases from J; bases unmatched to any gene: 4. The CDR3 is made up of 15 amino acids. CDR1 and CDR2 from the germline V gene are SNHLY and FYNNEI. In DNA, the CDR3 is TGTGCCAGCAGTGAATGGACAGGGGGCGTTTACGAGCAGTACTTC. Translated: CASSEWTGGVYEQYF.

The rearrangement joins TRBV6-5 to TRBJ2-5; D not resolved. The germline V and J ends were trimmed by 7 bases and 2 bases, with 14 bases remaining between them. Germline V CDR1 and CDR2: MNHEY, SVGAGI. CDR3 length: 14 residues. CDR3 protein: CASKPEWLQETQYF. In nucleotides, the CDR3 is TGTGCCAGCAAACCAGAGTGGCTGCAAGAGACCCAGTACTTC.

This clonotype was seen once. The genes are TRBV27 and TRBJ2-1; 12 positions agree with TRBD2. Germline V gene data show CDR1 as MNHEY and CDR2 as SMNVEV (reference sequence). The CDR3 contains 16 residues. J gave up 8 bases and V 2 bases, and 7 bases lay outside the gene matches. The CDR3 DNA follows: TGTGCCAGCAGTTTAGGGGCTAGCGGGAGGGGTCATGAGCAGTTCTTC. It is translated as CASSLGASGRGHEQFF.

The V call is TRBV6-2 or TRBV6-3, the J call TRBJ2-1, with D perhaps TRBD2 (6 bases). TRBJ2-7 explains the end of the DNA better; the J call may be wrong. Per the germline V gene, CDR1 is MNHEY and CDR2 is SVGEGT. The CDR3 runs to 14 residues. The CDR3 bases are TGTGCCAGCAGTTACACCGGGGGTCTGATCGAGCAGTACTTC. Amino acids: CASSYTGGLIEQYF.

The chain employs TRBV4-1 and TRBJ1-4, with TRBD1 as a possible D gene (5 bases). Germline CDR1 is MGHRA and CDR2 is YSYEKL. CDR3 length: 15 amino acids. Between the trimmed V and J ends, which lost 3 bases and 3 bases, there was a span of 11 bases. This CDR3 reads CASSHQGTANEKLFF. For the CDR3, the DNA is TGCGCCAGCAGCCACCAGGGTACGGCTAATGAAAAACTGTTTTTT.

J is TRBJ1-2 and V is TRBV6-5; D is uncertain. Germline assignment: CDR1 MNHEY and CDR2 SVGAGI. This CDR3 spans 14 amino acids. Trimming left V 10 bases short and J 4 bases short, with 19 bases between. CDR3: CATSPAPATYGYTF. In nucleotides, the CDR3 is TGTGCCACGTCCCCCGCCCCAGCAACCTATGGCTACACCTTC.

There are a few counts of this clonotype. V is TRBV9 and J is TRBJ2-7, with D unresolved. The V and J ends lost 0 bases and 3 bases respectively, with 16 bases between them. From germline, CDR1 is SGDLS and CDR2 YYNGEE. This CDR3 has 16 amino acids. CDR3 loop: CASSVGRWAAGYEQYF. In DNA form, the CDR3 reads TGTGCCAGCAGCGTAGGACGCTGGGCGGCTGGCTACGAGCAGTACTTC.

The V and J genes are TRBV7-9 and TRBJ2-7; 10 nucleotides match TRBD1. V lost 6 bases to trimming and J lost 0 bases; unmatched junction nucleotides: 17. Per germline, CDR1 SEHNR and CDR2 FQNEAQ (reference sequence). The CDR3 consists of 19 residues. DNA of the CDR3: TGTGCCAGCAGGCCCTCGGGGACAGGGGACCTACGTCGCTCCTACGAGCAGTACTTC. Encoded protein: CASRPSGTGDLRRSYEQYF.

This chain connects TRBV20-1 to TRBJ2-1, with D possibly called TRBD1 or TRBD2 (5 bases each). V was cut by 6 bases and J by 7 bases, with 10 bases left in between. The CDR3 is made up of 11 amino acids. CDR1 and CDR2 (germline): DFQATT, SNEGSKA (reference sequence). CDR3 in amino acids: CSAWDGNEQFF. In DNA form, the CDR3 reads TGCAGTGCCTGGGACGGGAATGAGCAGTTCTTC.

The rearrangement links TRBV27 to TRBJ2-5; 8 nucleotides agree with TRBD1. Germline V gene data show CDR1 as MNHEY and CDR2 as SMNVEV (reference sequence). The J segment lost 11 bases and the V segment lost 8 bases, leaving 16 bases of the junction unmatched. This CDR3 region has 14 residues. Here the CDR3 reads CASADTGGHEEQYF. The CDR3 DNA reads TGTGCCAGCGCAGATACAGGGGGTCATGAAGAGCAGTACTTC.

The chain couples TRBV4-1 to TRBJ1-4; TRBD1 matches at 12 bases. This CDR3 has 15 amino acids. Germline lookup yields CDR1 MGHRA and CDR2 YSYEKL. The trim removed 11 bases at V and 5 bases at J, leaving 9 bases unmatched. The DNA for the CDR3 is TGCGCCGGGGACAGGGGGCGGCAGAAAAATGAAAAACTGTTTTTT. Encoded protein: CAGDRGRQKNEKLFF.

Comments on this clonotype: A clone one base away is much larger, so this may be a read error. The rearrangement uses TRBV7-2 and TRBJ2-7; the D gene is possibly TRBD1 (5 bases). CDR3 size: 11 residues. V lost 5 bases and J lost 6, with 8 bases in between. The V gene's germline CDR1 is SGHTA and CDR2 FQGNSA. CDR3 in DNA: TGTGCCAGCAGCGTAGGGGCCGAGCAGTACTTC. Encoded protein: CASSVGAEQYF.

The chain employs TRBV7-9 and TRBJ1-2; 7 bases match TRBD1. This CDR3 spans 13 amino acids. Germline values: CDR1 SEHNR, CDR2 FQNEAQ (reference sequence). V shed 5 bases, J shed 6 bases, and the junction held 6 bases outside the gene matches. The chain's CDR3 is CASSHRQGDGYTF. The CDR3 DNA is TGTGCCAGCAGCCACCGACAGGGTGATGGCTACACCTTC.

The V call is TRBV7-2, the J call TRBJ1-6; D is unresolved. This CDR3 has 14 residues. The V and J ends lost 5 bases and 9 bases respectively, with 14 bases between them. CDR1 is SGHTA, CDR2 FQGNSA, per germline. The CDR3 bases are TGTGCCAGCAGCCCAGCGAGTATGAGTTCACCCCTCCACTTT. It is translated as CASSPASMSSPLHF.

This clonotype was counted many times. The chain combines TRBV20-1 with TRBJ2-7; D gene uncertain. CDR1 and CDR2 (germline): DFQATT, SNEGSKA (reference sequence). The CDR3 consists of 15 residues. The V gene lost 0 bases and the J gene lost 2 bases, with 14 bases spanning the gap. Here the CDR3 DNA reads TGCAGTGCTAGAGATCCTAGGCGAACCGCCTACGAGCAGTACTTC. Amino acid sequence: CSARDPRRTAYEQYF.

V and J are TRBV29-1 and TRBJ2-5; no clear D gene. CDR1 is SQVTM, CDR2 ANQGSEA, per germline. V was clipped by 4 bases and J by 11 bases, with 17 bases between them. This CDR3 contains 12 residues. This chain's CDR3 is CSVVRQHDEQYF. In DNA, the CDR3 is TGCAGCGTTGTTCGCCAGCACGATGAGCAGTACTTC.

The chain joins TRBV12-3 or TRBV12-4 to TRBJ1-5, with TRBD1 matching 8 bases. This CDR3 spans 18 amino acids. Trimming at V came to 2 bases and at J to 2 bases, leaving 11 bases not matched to a gene. CDR3 loop: CASSLRGAGTGGNQPQHF. DNA of the CDR3: TGTGCCAGCAGTTTAAGGGGGGCCGGGACAGGAGGCAATCAGCCCCAGCATTTT.

This CDR3 is CASSLSPRETYEQYF. The CDR3 DNA follows: TGTGCCAGCAGCTTATCCCCTAGGGAAACCTACGAGCAGTACTTC. The chain is built from TRBV7-2 and TRBJ2-7, with no clear D. Germline values: CDR1 SGHTA, CDR2 FQGNSA. Trimming cost V 2 bases and J 2 bases, with 13 bases left between them. The CDR3 contains 15 residues. The full variable domain, in which reference TRBV7-2 and TRBJ2-7 provide the parts outside the CDR3, is GAGVSQSPSNKVTEKGKDVELRCDPISGHTALYWYRQSLGQGLEFLIYFQGNSAPDKSGLPSDRFSAERTGGSVSTLTIQRTQQEDSAVYLCASSLSPRETYEQYFGPGTRLTVT.